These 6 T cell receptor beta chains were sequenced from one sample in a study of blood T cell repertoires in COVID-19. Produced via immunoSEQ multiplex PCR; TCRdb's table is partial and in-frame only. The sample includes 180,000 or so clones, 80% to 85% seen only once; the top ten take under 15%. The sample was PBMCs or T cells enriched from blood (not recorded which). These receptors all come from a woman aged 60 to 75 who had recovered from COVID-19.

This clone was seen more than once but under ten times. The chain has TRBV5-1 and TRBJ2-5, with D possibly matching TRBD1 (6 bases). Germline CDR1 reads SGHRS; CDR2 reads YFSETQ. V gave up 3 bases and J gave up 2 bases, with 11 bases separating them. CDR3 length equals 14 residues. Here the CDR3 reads CASSSGQQQETQYF. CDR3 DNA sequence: TGCGCCAGCAGCTCCGGACAGCAACAAGAGACCCAGTACTTC.

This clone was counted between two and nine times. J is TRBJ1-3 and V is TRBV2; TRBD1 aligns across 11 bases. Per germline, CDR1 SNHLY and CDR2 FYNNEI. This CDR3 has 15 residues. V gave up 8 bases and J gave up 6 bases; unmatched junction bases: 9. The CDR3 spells CASERDRGYENTIYF. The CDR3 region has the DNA TGTGCCAGCGAACGGGACAGGGGGTACGAAAACACCATATATTTT. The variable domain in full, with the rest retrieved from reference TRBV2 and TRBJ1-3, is EPEVTQTPSHQVTQMGQEVILRCVPISNHLYFYWYRQILGQKVEFLVSFYNNEISEKSEIFDDQFSVERPDGSNFTLKIRSTKLEDSAMYFCASERDRGYENTIYFGEGSWLTVV.

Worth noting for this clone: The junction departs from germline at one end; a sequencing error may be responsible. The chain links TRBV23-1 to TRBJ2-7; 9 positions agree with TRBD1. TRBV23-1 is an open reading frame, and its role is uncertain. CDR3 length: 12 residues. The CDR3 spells CASSPGQGQGNF. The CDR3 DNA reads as TGCGCCAGCAGCCCCGGGCAGGGACAGGGTAACTTC.

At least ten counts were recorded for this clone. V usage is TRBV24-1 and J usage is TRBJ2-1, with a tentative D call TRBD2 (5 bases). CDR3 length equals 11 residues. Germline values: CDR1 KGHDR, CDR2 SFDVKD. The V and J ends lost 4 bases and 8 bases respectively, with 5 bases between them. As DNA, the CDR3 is TGTGCCACCAGTGACGGGGATGAGCAGTTCTTC. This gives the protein CATSDGDEQFF.

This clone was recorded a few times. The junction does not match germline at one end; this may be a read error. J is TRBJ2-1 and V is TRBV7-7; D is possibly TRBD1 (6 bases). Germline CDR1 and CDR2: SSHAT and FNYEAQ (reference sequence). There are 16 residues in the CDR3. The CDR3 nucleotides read TGTGCTAGCAGCTTAGGGAGTTTGGGGGCCGGGTATGAGCAGTTCTTC. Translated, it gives CASSLGSLGAGYEQFF.

CDR3 protein: CASSFGGELYEQYF. In DNA form, the CDR3 reads TGTGCCAGCAGCTTCGGAGGGGAACTCTACGAGCAGTACTTC. The gene calls are TRBV7-9 and TRBJ2-7; TRBD2 might be the D (6 bases). V lost 3 bases and J lost 3, with 12 bases in between. Looked up from germline, CDR1 is SEHNR and CDR2 is FQNEAQ (reference sequence). The CDR3 loop spans 14 amino acids.